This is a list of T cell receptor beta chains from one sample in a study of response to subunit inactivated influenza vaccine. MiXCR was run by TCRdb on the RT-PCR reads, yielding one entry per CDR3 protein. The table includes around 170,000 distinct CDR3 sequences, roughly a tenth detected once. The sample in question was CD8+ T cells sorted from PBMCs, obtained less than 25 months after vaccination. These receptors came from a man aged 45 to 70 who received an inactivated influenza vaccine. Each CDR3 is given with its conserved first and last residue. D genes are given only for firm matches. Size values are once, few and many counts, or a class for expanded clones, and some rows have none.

cdr3_nt: TGTGCCAGCAGTTCAAAGAATCCGCGGGCCACCGGCTACGAGCAGTACTTC; cdr3_aa: CASSSKNPRATGYEQYF; clone_size: few; d_call: NA; j_call: TRBJ2-7; v_call: TRBV6-5
cdr3_nt: TGCAGCGTTGAAGTTCGGGGAAGGGACTACGAGCAGTACTTC; cdr3_aa: CSVEVRGRDYEQYF; clone_size: few; d_call: NA; j_call: TRBJ2-7; v_call: TRBV29-1
cdr3_nt: TGTGCCAGCAGTTTATCCCTAGCGGGACTCTACGAGCAGTACTTC; cdr3_aa: CASSLSLAGLYEQYF; clone_size: many; d_call: TRBD2; j_call: TRBJ2-7; v_call: TRBV27
cdr3_nt: TGCAGCGTTGTCCTAGCGGGCGCTTACGAGCAGTACTTC; cdr3_aa: CSVVLAGAYEQYF; clone_size: NA; d_call: TRBD2; j_call: TRBJ2-7; v_call: TRBV29-1
cdr3_nt: TGTGCCAGCATGGGGAACCAGGGGGCCTACGAGCAGTACTTC; cdr3_aa: CASMGNQGAYEQYF; clone_size: NA; d_call: TRBD1; j_call: TRBJ2-7; v_call: TRBV7-8
cdr3_nt: TGTGCCAGCAGTTTGGAAGTGGCTAGCGAATCAGAGACCCAGTACTTC; cdr3_aa: CASSLEVASESETQYF; clone_size: few; d_call: NA; j_call: TRBJ2-5; v_call: TRBV28
cdr3_nt: TGCACCGGTGGCCTAGCGGTAAATGAGCAGTTCTTC; cdr3_aa: CTGGLAVNEQFF; clone_size: NA; d_call: TRBD2; j_call: TRBJ2-1; v_call: TRBV20-1
cdr3_nt: TGTGCCAGCATGGAAGGCTCACCCGGCGACGAGCAGTACTTC; cdr3_aa: CASMEGSPGDEQYF; clone_size: many; d_call: NA; j_call: TRBJ2-7; v_call: TRBV2
cdr3_nt: TGTGCCAGCTTCTGGGAGGGGCCGAGGGGTGGCTACACCTTC; cdr3_aa: CASFWEGPRGGYTF; clone_size: NA; d_call: NA; j_call: TRBJ1-2; v_call: TRBV7-9
cdr3_nt: TGTGCCAGCAGTTATGCTCGGCATGAGCAGTTCTTC; cdr3_aa: CASSYARHEQFF; clone_size: few; d_call: NA; j_call: TRBJ2-1; v_call: TRBV11-2
cdr3_nt: TGTGCCAGCAGTTCTAGAAATTCCTACAATGAGCAGTTCTTC; cdr3_aa: CASSSRNSYNEQFF; clone_size: few; d_call: NA; j_call: TRBJ2-1; v_call: TRBV12-3/TRBV12-4
cdr3_nt: TGCAGCGCCGAGGGGCCGGATACTAGCACAGATACGCAGTATTTT; cdr3_aa: CSAEGPDTSTDTQYF; clone_size: NA; d_call: NA; j_call: TRBJ2-3; v_call: TRBV29-1
cdr3_nt: TGTGCCAGCAGCTTAAGTACTGGGGTAGGAGATACGCAGTATTTT; cdr3_aa: CASSLSTGVGDTQYF; clone_size: few; d_call: NA; j_call: TRBJ2-3; v_call: TRBV7-2
cdr3_nt: TGTGCCAGCAGTTCTCCGGGACAGGCCCCCTACGAGCAGTACTTC; cdr3_aa: CASSSPGQAPYEQYF; clone_size: few; d_call: TRBD1; j_call: TRBJ2-7; v_call: TRBV6-2/TRBV6-3
cdr3_nt: TGTGCCACCCAGTGGGAGCGGGAGGGCCGAACAGATACGCAGTATTTT; cdr3_aa: CATQWEREGRTDTQYF; clone_size: many; d_call: TRBD2; j_call: TRBJ2-3; v_call: TRBV7-8
cdr3_nt: TGCGCCAGCAGCCAGGGACAGGGGGCGGGAGATACGCAGTATTTT; cdr3_aa: CASSQGQGAGDTQYF; clone_size: NA; d_call: TRBD1; j_call: TRBJ2-3; v_call: TRBV4-3